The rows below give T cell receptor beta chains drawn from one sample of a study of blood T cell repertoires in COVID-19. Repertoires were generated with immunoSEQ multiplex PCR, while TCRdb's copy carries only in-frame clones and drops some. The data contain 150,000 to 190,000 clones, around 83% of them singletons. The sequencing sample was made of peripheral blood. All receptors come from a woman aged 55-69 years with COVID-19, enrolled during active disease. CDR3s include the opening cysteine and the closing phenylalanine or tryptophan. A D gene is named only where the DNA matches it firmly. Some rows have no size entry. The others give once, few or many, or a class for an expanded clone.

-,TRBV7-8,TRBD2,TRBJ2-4,TGTGCCAGCAGCCCCACCTGGCGGGAGGGCAAAAACATTCAGTACTTC,CASSPTWREGKNIQYF
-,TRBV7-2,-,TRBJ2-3,TGTGCCAGCAGCCCCCAAGATACGCAGTATTTT,CASSPQDTQYF
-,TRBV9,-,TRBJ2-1,TGTGCCAGCAGCTCGCGGACAGCTTTCTCCTACAATGAGCAGTTCTTC,CASSSRTAFSYNEQFF
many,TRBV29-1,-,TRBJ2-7,TGCAGCGTTGTGTTTATGGAGGTCCGGAGGAACCAAATCTCCTACGAGCAGTACTTC,CSVVFMEVRRNQISYEQYF
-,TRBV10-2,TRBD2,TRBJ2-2,TGCGCCGGTAGGGACGGGACTAATACCGGGGAGCTGTTTTTT,CAGRDGTNTGELFF
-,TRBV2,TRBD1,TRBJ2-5,TGTGCCAGCATACAGGGGTGGGAGACCCAGTACTTC,CASIQGWETQYF
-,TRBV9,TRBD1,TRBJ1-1,TGTGCCAGCAGCGGGGACAGGGGAAGGGCTGAAGCTTTCTTT,CASSGDRGRAEAFF
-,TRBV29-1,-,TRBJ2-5,TGCAGCGTAGCCAGGGGAAGGATGGAGACCCAGTACTTC,CSVARGRMETQYF
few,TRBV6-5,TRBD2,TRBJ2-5,TGTGCCAGCGAGACTAGCGGGAGTGAGACCCAGTACTTC,CASETSGSETQYF
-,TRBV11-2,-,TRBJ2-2,TGTGCCAGCAGCTCACCCGGACTGAACACCGGGTGGGAGCTGTTTTTT,CASSSPGLNTGWELFF